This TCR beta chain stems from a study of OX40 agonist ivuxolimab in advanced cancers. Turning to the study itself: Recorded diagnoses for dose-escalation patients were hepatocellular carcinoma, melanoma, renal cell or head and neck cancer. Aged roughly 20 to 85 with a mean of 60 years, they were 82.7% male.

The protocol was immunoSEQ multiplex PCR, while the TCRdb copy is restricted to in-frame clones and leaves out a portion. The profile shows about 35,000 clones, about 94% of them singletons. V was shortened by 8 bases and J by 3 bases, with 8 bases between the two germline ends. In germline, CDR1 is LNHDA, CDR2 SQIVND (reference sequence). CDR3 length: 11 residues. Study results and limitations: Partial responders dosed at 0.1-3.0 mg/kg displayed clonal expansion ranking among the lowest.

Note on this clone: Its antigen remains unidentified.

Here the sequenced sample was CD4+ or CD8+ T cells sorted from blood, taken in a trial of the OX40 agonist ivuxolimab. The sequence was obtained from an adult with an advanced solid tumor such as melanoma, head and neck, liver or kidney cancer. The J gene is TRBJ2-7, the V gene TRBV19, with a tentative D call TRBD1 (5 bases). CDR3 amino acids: CASGQLYEQYF. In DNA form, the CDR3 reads TGTGCCAGTGGACAACTCTACGAGCAGTACTTC.